Described below is a single T cell receptor beta chain sequence and its context. The antigen remains undetermined. TCRdb reprocessed the 5' RACE reads, with one entry per CDR3 protein and no DNA. There are some 460,000 distinct CDR3 sequences in the sample, with 1.4% held by the top ten. The sample originates from a study of T cells expressing NK-cell markers. Regarding the study as a whole: Unclear, still, was the HCMV specificity of the expanded NKG2C+ T cell clones. The same clonotypes also predominated in the CD3+CD56-NKG2C+ fraction of a few donors.

The CDR3 is 13 residues long. The germline V gene has CDR1 DFQATT and CDR2 SNEGSKA (reference sequence). Sequencing was carried out using blood T cells: a sorted CD56 or NKG2C T cell subset, CD4+ or CD8+ T cells, or bulk PBMC T cells (not recorded which). This chain connects TRBV20-1 to TRBJ1-2. The receptor's source is a woman aged 45-65 years in good health. CDR3 sequence reads: CSAFRDSDYGYTF.